The 20 T cell receptor beta chains in this list originate from one sample, sequenced in a study of beta chain features in type 1 diabetes. Every bit of the isolated RNA underwent reverse transcription, so sequencing read expressed TCRB transcripts. Repertoires were generated with immunoSEQ multiplex PCR, while TCRdb's copy carries only in-frame clones and drops some. The table lists approximately 280,000 clones, about 15% of them singletons. These receptors' antigens are unknown. Findings of the study overall: Among patients with Type 1 diabetes, TCRB CDR3s were moderately but significantly shorter in every one of the four CD4+ subsets.

Sequenced: naive CD4+ T cells from blood. All receptors come from a man aged 18 to 35 with type 1 diabetes.

This clone has more than one count but fewer than ten. V and J are TRBV28 and TRBJ2-7; 8 nucleotides agree with TRBD2. Germline values: CDR1 MDHEN, CDR2 SYDVKM. The CDR3 totals 16 residues. Losses at the gene ends were 6 bases for V and 2 bases for J; bases not matched to a gene: 12. The CDR3 is CASSRLAGRETYEQYF. CDR3 nucleotide sequence: TGTGCCAGCAGCCGCCTTGCCGGGAGGGAGACCTACGAGCAGTACTTC. Variable domain in full (rest from reference TRBV28 and TRBJ2-7): DVKVTQSSRYLVKRTGEKVFLECVQDMDHENMFWYRQDPGLGLRLIYFSYDVKMKEKGDIPEGYSVSREKKERFSLILESASTNQTSMYLCASSRLAGRETYEQYFGPGTRLTVT.

This clone appeared a few times. The genes are TRBV18 and TRBJ1-1, with 7 bases that match TRBD1. The CDR3 is 12 amino acids. CDR1 is KGHSH and CDR2 is LQKENI in the germline V gene. V lost 1 base, J lost 8 bases, and 1 base stayed unmatched. DNA of the CDR3: TGTGCCAGCTCACCACGGGACAGCGAAGCTTTCTTT. It codes for CASSPRDSEAFF.

V and J are TRBV7-2 and TRBJ2-7, with 8 bases aligning to TRBD2. Per the germline V gene, CDR1 is SGHTA and CDR2 is FQGNSA. The CDR3 is 16 amino acids. V was pared by 4 bases and J by 4 bases, with 12 bases of the junction left unmatched. The CDR3 sequence is CASSSPSSGGEYEQYF. CDR3 coding DNA: TGTGCCAGCAGCTCTCCGAGCAGCGGGGGTGAATACGAGCAGTACTTC.

This clone was seen a handful of times. The genes are TRBV11-2 and TRBJ2-7; possible D gene TRBD2, 7 bases. CDR3 length: 14 residues. Germline loops: CDR1 SGHAT, CDR2 FQNNGV. The ends were cut back, 0 bases at V and 9 bases at J, with 15 bases in the middle. DNA of the CDR3: TGTGCCAGCAGCTTAGATTACGGGGGGCCAGGGCAGTACTTC. Protein sequence: CASSLDYGGPGQYF.

This clone has only a few counts. The chain combines TRBV19 with TRBJ2-2; possible D gene TRBD1, 6 bases. Trimming stripped 7 bases from V and 6 bases from J, with 15 bases between. CDR1 is LNHDA and CDR2 is SQIVND in the germline V gene (reference sequence). The CDR3 loop spans 14 amino acids. This CDR3 reads CASTEQGTAGELFF. The CDR3 region has the DNA TGTGCCAGTACCGAACAGGGTACAGCCGGGGAGCTGTTTTTT.

This clone was detected only a few times. The V call is TRBV5-6, the J call TRBJ2-7; possible D gene TRBD1, 6 bases. The CDR3 is made up of 15 amino acids. The ends were cut back, 3 bases at V and 0 bases at J, with 13 bases in the middle. Germline CDR1 is SGHDT and CDR2 is YYEEEE. The CDR3 DNA reads TGTGCCAGCAGCTCCGGGACACCTAGCTCCTACGAGCAGTACTTC. Translated, it gives CASSSGTPSSYEQYF.

The chain employs TRBV6-5 and TRBJ1-2; D possibly corresponds to TRBD1 (5 bases). The V gene lost 5 bases and the J gene lost 3 bases, with 10 bases spanning the gap. Germline V gene sequence: CDR1 MNHEY, CDR2 SVGAGI. The CDR3 is 13 residues long. CDR3 amino acids: CASSEKGDYGYTF. The CDR3 DNA is TGTGCCAGCAGTGAAAAAGGGGACTATGGCTACACCTTC.

The genes are TRBV6-5 and TRBJ1-5; possible D gene TRBD1, 6 bases. Germline values: CDR1 MNHEY, CDR2 SVGAGI. Trimming took 6 bases from V and 4 from J, leaving 10 bases between them. The CDR3 covers 13 residues. The CDR3 spells CASRRDTNQPQHF. The DNA for the CDR3 is TGTGCCAGCAGAAGGGACACTAATCAGCCCCAGCATTTT.

This chain joins TRBV28 and TRBJ2-7; TRBD2 aligns across 9 bases. The CDR3 extends over 13 amino acids. Unmatched junction bases numbered 6, after V lost 10 bases and J lost 2 bases. Germline-derived CDR1 and CDR2 are MDHEN and SYDVKM. CDR3 sequence (DNA): TGTGCCACCCTAGCGGGAAGTCCCTACGAGCAGTACTTC. Translation gives CATLAGSPYEQYF.

This clone was observed a few times. The chain recombines TRBV11-2 with TRBJ2-5; 7 bases line up with TRBD1. The length of the CDR3 is 16 residues. In germline, CDR1 is SGHAT, CDR2 FQNNGV. V was clipped by 6 bases and J by 2 bases; unmatched bases: 12. CDR3 sequence reads: CASSSTRQGRQETQYF. The CDR3 bases are TGTGCCAGCAGTTCAACCCGACAGGGCAGGCAAGAGACCCAGTACTTC.

This rearrangement joins TRBV30 to TRBJ1-2, with no clear D. Per the germline V gene, CDR1 is GTSNPN and CDR2 is SVGIG (reference sequence). The CDR3 is 12 amino acids. V lost 2 bases to trimming and J lost 2 bases, with 6 bases between them. The CDR3, as DNA: TGTGCCTGGAGTCCACAGAACTATGGCTACACCTTC. The encoded protein is CAWSPQNYGYTF.

This chain joins TRBV27 and TRBJ1-5, with a possible D match to TRBD1 (6 bases). This CDR3 comprises 14 residues. Trimming took 1 base from V and 7 from J, leaving 11 bases between them. Looked up from germline, CDR1 is MNHEY and CDR2 is SMNVEV (reference sequence). The CDR3 DNA reads TGTGCCAGCAGTTTATATCAGGGGATCCAGCCCCAGCATTTT. Residues: CASSLYQGIQPQHF.

The V and J genes are TRBV6-5 and TRBJ2-7; 7 bases are a match to TRBD1. This CDR3 comprises 15 residues. V shed 2 bases, J shed 2 bases, and the junction held 6 bases outside the gene matches. Germline lookup yields CDR1 MNHEY and CDR2 SVGAGI. Here the CDR3 reads CASSYTAGGPYEQYF. DNA for the CDR3: TGTGCCAGCAGTTACACTGCAGGGGGACCCTACGAGCAGTACTTC.

This clone showed up just a few times. The chain recombines TRBV15 with TRBJ1-6; unclear D gene. This CDR3 has 17 amino acids. Trimming pared 0 bases from V and 3 bases from J, leaving 12 bases between. Germline V gene lookup returns CDR1 LNHNV and CDR2 YYDKDF (reference sequence). The CDR3 region has the DNA TGTGCCACCAGCAGAGATCCCGGGAAGATCTATAATTCACCCCTCCACTTT. Protein product: CATSRDPGKIYNSPLHF. Looking up the rest from reference TRBV15 and TRBJ1-6 gives the full variable domain: DAMVIQNPRYQVTQFGKPVTLSCSQTLNHNVMYWYQQKSSQAPKLLFHYYDKDFNNEADTPDNFQSRRPNTSFCFLDIRSPGLGDTAMYLCATSRDPGKIYNSPLHFGNGTRLTVT.

As DNA, the CDR3 is TGTGCCAGCAGCGTAGAGGCTAGCGGGGTGAAGACCCAGTACTTC. Protein sequence: CASSVEASGVKTQYF. The V gene is TRBV9, the J gene TRBJ2-5, with 9 bases matching TRBD2. Germline lookup yields CDR1 SGDLS and CDR2 YYNGEE. The CDR3 extends over 15 amino acids. The J segment lost 6 bases and the V segment lost 0 bases, leaving 6 bases of the junction unmatched.

This clone was observed a few times. The genes are TRBV9 and TRBJ2-5; perhaps TRBD1 as D (6 bases). Germline V gene data show CDR1 as SGDLS and CDR2 as YYNGEE. Between the trimmed V and J ends, which lost 4 bases and 3 bases, there was a span of 10 bases. The length of the CDR3 is 13 residues. The CDR3 bases are TGTGCCAGCAGCACTAGACAGGAAGAGACCCAGTACTTC. Translated: CASSTRQEETQYF.

The V and J genes are TRBV29-1 and TRBJ2-7; D is undetermined. Between the trimmed V and J ends, which lost 1 base and 0 bases, there was a span of 7 bases. There are 13 residues in the CDR3. Germline V gene sequence: CDR1 SQVTM, CDR2 ANQGSEA. CDR3 loop: CSVEGAASYEQYF. DNA for the CDR3: TGCAGCGTTGAAGGGGCCGCCTCCTACGAGCAGTACTTC.

This rearrangement joins TRBV27 to TRBJ2-3; 8 bases match TRBD2. CDR3 size: 15 residues. Germline V gene sequence: CDR1 MNHEY, CDR2 SMNVEV (reference sequence). Trimming at V came to 5 bases and at J to 3 bases, leaving 7 bases not matched to a gene. CDR3 in DNA: TGTGCCAGCAGTGCAGGACTAGCTGATACAGATACGCAGTATTTT. The encoded protein is CASSAGLADTDTQYF.

There are a few counts of this clone. The gene calls are TRBV7-2 and TRBJ1-2; D is uncertain. With 6 bases removed from V and 5 bases from J, the gap between germline ends came to 16 bases. Looked up from germline, CDR1 is SGHTA and CDR2 is FQGNSA. CDR3 size: 14 residues. CDR3 residues: CASSPGEGWYGYTF. CDR3 sequence (DNA): TGTGCCAGCAGTCCCGGGGAGGGCTGGTATGGCTACACCTTC. The full variable domain, with the rest looked up from reference TRBV7-2 and TRBJ1-2, is GAGVSQSPSNKVTEKGKDVELRCDPISGHTALYWYRQSLGQGLEFLIYFQGNSAPDKSGLPSDRFSAERTGGSVSTLTIQRTQQEDSAVYLCASSPGEGWYGYTFGSGTRLTVV.

Only a few counts were recorded for this clone. V is TRBV15 and J is TRBJ1-2; D gene ambiguous. Germline lookup yields CDR1 LNHNV and CDR2 YYDKDF (reference sequence). CDR3 size: 15 residues. Trimming left V 1 base short and J 2 bases short, with 11 bases between. The CDR3 nucleotides read TGTGCCACCAGCAGAGTCCGCGCGGGGAACTATGGCTACACCTTC. It is translated as CATSRVRAGNYGYTF.